The source of this TCR beta chain is a study of cytomegalovirus exposure and HLA in healthy donors. Turning to the study itself: The approximately 120 validation repertoires and the roughly 690 first-cohort repertoires shared a platform, a later analysis reported.

Using immunoSEQ multiplex PCR, the repertoire was profiled, and TCRdb retains in-frame clones only, with some absent. The table lists 97,000 or so clones, roughly 95% of them singletons. The study's findings and limits: CMV antigen specificity of three CMV-associated chains was confirmed in vitro. Most TCR sequences were rare, but some public TCRs occurred in many donors. The TCR clusters that emerged in the first cohort tended, a later analysis found, to co-occur in the roughly 130 validation repertoires.

The CDR3 totals 17 residues. The ends lost 4 bases at V and 6 bases at J; junction bases unmatched: 9. Germline V gene lookup returns CDR1 LGHNA and CDR2 YSLEER. Concerning this clone: What it recognizes is unknown.

Sequencing input: PBMCs. The receptor was derived from a young woman in good health and CMV-seronegative. This rearrangement joins TRBV4-3 to TRBJ2-2; 12 nucleotides align to TRBD2. CDR3 sequence reads: CASSRSPGTSGPGELFF. In DNA, the CDR3 is TGCGCCAGCAGCCGCTCGCCCGGGACTAGCGGGCCCGGGGAGCTGTTTTTT.